The sequence of this TCR beta chain was determined in a study of T-cell memory formation after mild COVID-19. This clonotype has a handful of counts. Trimming shortened V by 9 bases and J by 9 bases, and 15 bases separated the two germline ends. The CDR3 runs 12 residues. Germline loops: CDR1 ENHRY, CDR2 SYGVKD. Each CDR3 protein is one row after TCRdb ran MiXCR on the 5' RACE reads. Counted here are 350,000 to 450,000 distinct CDR3 sequences, about 20% occurring once; the ten biggest clones make up 7.5% to 9.5%. This clonotype originated in an adult woman who had mild COVID-19 (a few samples of this study predate the infection). Cell type and time point are not known. What was sequenced was PBMCs or a T cell subset sorted from them (not recorded which). The rearrangement joins TRBV10-3 to TRBJ2-4; either TRBD1 or TRBD2 may supply D (5 bases each). CDR3: CAITSERGIQYF. DNA for the CDR3: TGTGCCATAACTTCGGAGAGGGGCATTCAGTACTTC.